This T cell receptor beta chain originates from a study of blood T cell repertoires in COVID-19. On the study more broadly: COVID-19 samples from acute and convalescent phases originated in the United States, Italy and Spain. T cells, B-cell-depleted T cells, or PBMCs provided the cDNA or gDNA that served as material.

V was pared by 3 bases and J by 4 bases, with 9 bases between. CDR3 length equals 14 residues. Germline V lookup: CDR1 SGHTA, CDR2 FQGTGA. Original data processing: Scientists estimated how many nucleated cells there were by amplifying reference gene primers. Assay: immunoSEQ multiplex PCR; the TCRdb copy retains only in-frame clones and omits some. That table supplies the V and J calls and clone size; D and trimming were determined from the DNA. The sample shows some 130,000 clones, 78% of them seen only once. The receptor was isolated from a man in his 60s who had recovered from COVID-19. Sequencing was performed on peripheral blood. This chain joins TRBV7-3 and TRBJ2-2; D is possibly TRBD1 (5 bases). CDR3 nucleotide sequence: TGTGCCAGCAGCTTGGGCAGGGCCACCGGGGAGCTGTTTTTT. Translation gives CASSLGRATGELFF.